The subject of this entry is one T cell receptor (beta chain). The antigen it binds to is not known. No base quality information exists; no much larger clone differs at one position. Per the germline V gene (reference sequence), GTSNPN is the CDR1 and SVGIG is the CDR2. V loses 0 bases of germline sequence and J loses 5 bases, and the interval between the two ends is 13 bases. From the cysteine through the phenylalanine, the CDR3 covers 15 amino acids. Of the read, only the CDR3 DNA is kept; its 45 bases are in frame from base 1. Enrolling through a virtual design, the prospective study's participants ranged in age from about 18 to 100 years and lived across approximately 25 United States geographic areas. To assign participants to cohorts, the prospective study relied on clinical history that participants themselves reported in a screening survey and a study questionnaire. Recovered participants in ImmuneRACE Cohort 3 were defined as having two consecutive negative NP/OP PCR tests, clearance from a healthcare professional, or resolution of symptoms. In the prospective study, whole blood, serum and a nasopharyngeal or oropharyngeal swab were collected from each participant by mobile phlebotomists. Prospective study participants could optionally give additional blood draws and questionnaires over a 2-month period. Prospective study blood samples were shipped either frozen or at room temperature before DNA extraction.

This record belongs to a study of blood T cell repertoires in COVID-19 (dated by TCRdb to about 2020). Turning to the overall study: Samples from collaborators originated in the United States, Italy and Spain and spanned both the acute and convalescent phases of COVID-19. The dataset comprised deeply sampled blood TCRbeta repertoires from subjects exposed to, actively infected with, or recovered from COVID-19. The material from the prospective study consisted of cDNA or gDNA derived from T cells, B-cell-depleted T cells, or PBMCs. Where available, HLA class I and class II types were taken from metadata supplied by the sample provider and were not determined by assay-based typing. The repertoires were released in a freely available public database meant as a resource for research on the immune response to SARS-CoV-2. Nearly every sample came with metadata listing a de-identified subject ID, COVID-19 status, age in years and sex. Samples were obtained from the ongoing ImmuneRACE study (first 160 participants) and from 1,000 to 1,500 subjects provided by 6 global collaborators. Overall study outcomes, separate from this receptor: How much clinical and demographic metadata was included differed by source and by participant, and the metadata was provided uncurated.

TCRbeta CDR3 regions were amplified from genomic DNA by means of the immunoSEQ Assay, a bias-controlled multiplex PCR. As for how the authors treated the data: The number of nucleated cells in each sample was estimated from the amplification of reference gene primers within the assay. To quantify the absolute abundance of each unique TCRbeta CDR3 rearrangement, sequence reads were collapsed and filtered. For each sample, productive Simpson clonality was calculated by taking the square root of Simpson's diversity index across productive rearrangements. The source is immuneACCESS, and TCRdb retained only in-frame sequences with V and J called. Part of the clones is not carried over; for the studies checked, unresolved V genes explain less than half of this, and the remainder is unexplained. V and J calls and clone size come straight from that table; D and trimming were deduced from the DNA. This sample gives around 250,000 clones in total; roughly 86% of them show up just once. Of the sample, roughly 1.6% falls within the top ten clones.

The specimen was PBMCs or T cells enriched from blood (not recorded which). The sequence came from a woman aged 45 to 65 who had recovered from COVID-19. The chain is encoded by TRBV30 joined to TRBJ1-4; too little of a D gene remains to name it. Read as DNA, the sequence is TGTGCCTGGAGTGTACCGGCCAGACAAAATGAAAAACTGTTTTTT. This gives the protein CAWSVPARQNEKLFF.